The 32 T cell receptor beta chains listed next were all sequenced from one sample in a study of cytomegalovirus exposure and HLA in healthy donors. Primers: 60 Vbeta forward and 13 Jbeta reverse. Assay: immunoSEQ multiplex PCR; the TCRdb copy retains only in-frame clones and omits some. The sample carries 60,000 to 75,000 clones, around 61% recorded once. The sample was PBMCs. The receptors shown here come from a woman in her fifties or sixties in good health and CMV-seronegative.

This clone has only a few counts. The V and J genes are TRBV29-1 and TRBJ1-4; TRBD1 matches at 7 bases. This CDR3 has 13 amino acids. V was pared by 6 bases and J by 2 bases, with 3 bases of the junction left unmatched. The germline gives CDR1 SQVTM, CDR2 ANQGSEA. The CDR3 loop is CSVETGTNEKLFF. The CDR3, as DNA: TGCAGCGTAGAGACAGGGACTAATGAAAAACTGTTTTTT.

In this sample, this clone turned up a few times. The V and J genes are TRBV5-1 and TRBJ1-6; no definite D call. The CDR3 runs 14 residues. V was clipped by 4 bases and J by 7 bases, with 12 bases between them. In germline, CDR1 is SGHRS, CDR2 YFSETQ. CDR3: CASSPAQANSPLHF. CDR3 nucleotide sequence: TGCGCCAGCAGCCCCGCCCAAGCAAATTCACCCCTCCACTTT.

This chain links TRBV25-1 with TRBJ1-4; TRBD1 might be the D (5 bases). This CDR3 comprises 14 residues. The germline gives CDR1 MGHDK, CDR2 SYGVNS. Trimming stripped 10 bases from V and 0 bases from J, with 12 bases between. The CDR3 spells CATAGEPTNEKLFF. The CDR3, as DNA: TGTGCCACCGCGGGGGAACCAACTAATGAAAAACTGTTTTTT.

This clone was counted a few times. The chain joins TRBV5-4 to TRBJ2-7; D might be TRBD2 (5 bases). The CDR3 runs to 13 residues. The germline V and J ends were trimmed by 5 bases and 2 bases, with 11 bases remaining between them. The V gene's germline CDR1 is SGHNT and CDR2 YYREEE (reference sequence). CDR3 nucleotides: TGTGCCAGCAGTCCTGACGGGACCTACGAGCAGTACTTC. This gives the protein CASSPDGTYEQYF.

The J gene is TRBJ2-5, the V gene TRBV29-1, with a possible D match to TRBD2 (6 bases). CDR1 SQVTM and CDR2 ANQGSEA come from the germline V gene. V dropped 3 bases and J dropped 9 bases, with 17 bases sitting between them. This CDR3 has 13 amino acids. The CDR3 is CSVDGQVGEAQYF. CDR3 in DNA: TGCAGCGTTGATGGTCAGGTAGGGGAGGCCCAGTACTTC.

V is TRBV28 and J is TRBJ1-2; unclear D gene. This CDR3 region has 14 residues. Trimming pared 3 bases from V and 2 bases from J, leaving 10 bases between. Germline V gene data show CDR1 as MDHEN and CDR2 as SYDVKM. The CDR3, as DNA: TGTGCCAGCAGTTTTACTGACGGGAACTATGGCTACACCTTC. As protein: CASSFTDGNYGYTF.

This clone has just a few counts. The chain has TRBV28 and TRBJ2-7, with D maybe TRBD2 (5 bases). CDR3 size: 15 residues. V gave up 6 bases and J gave up 3 bases, with 18 bases separating them. Germline CDR1 is MDHEN and CDR2 is SYDVKM. CDR3 nucleotide sequence: TGTGCCAGCAGCCTCCATCATCGAGGGTTCTACGAGCAGTACTTC. Translating it yields CASSLHHRGFYEQYF.

This clone was detected only a few times. This rearrangement joins TRBV19 to TRBJ2-7; TRBD1 aligns across 7 bases. CDR1 is LNHDA, CDR2 SQIVND, per germline (reference sequence). J was trimmed by 0 bases and V by 1 base; bases with no gene match: 6. The CDR3 covers 16 residues. The CDR3 region has the DNA TGTGCCAGTAGTATAGGAGTAGGGACAGACTCCTACGAGCAGTACTTC. Protein: CASSIGVGTDSYEQYF. The complete variable domain, with remaining parts taken from reference TRBV19 and TRBJ2-7, reads DGGITQSPKYLFRKEGQNVTLSCEQNLNHDAMYWYRQDPGQGLRLIYYSQIVNDFQKGDIAEGYSVSREKKESFPLTVTSAQKNPTAFYLCASSIGVGTDSYEQYFGPGTRLTVT.

This clone was detected once. The genes are TRBV7-2 and TRBJ1-2, with TRBD1 identical over 7 bases. V gave up 4 bases and J gave up 7 bases; unmatched junction bases: 6. This CDR3 is 13 amino acids long. Germline V gene data show CDR1 as SGHTA and CDR2 as FQGNSA. The CDR3 DNA is TGTGCCAGCAGCTCTCGACAGGGTGGTGGCTACACCTTC. Amino acids: CASSSRQGGGYTF.

The gene calls are TRBV4-2 and TRBJ2-7; 8 bases are shared with TRBD2. Trimming took 4 bases from V and 2 from J; bases not matched to a gene: 13. Per germline, CDR1 LGHNA and CDR2 YNFKEQ. The CDR3 extends over 17 amino acids. CDR3 sequence reads: CASSPEERESVPYEQYF. The CDR3 region has the DNA TGTGCCAGCAGCCCGGAGGAGCGGGAGTCCGTGCCCTACGAGCAGTACTTC.

The chain links TRBV28 to TRBJ1-1, with D possibly being TRBD1 (5 bases). V dropped 3 bases and J dropped 11 bases, with 10 bases sitting between them. The CDR3 is made up of 11 amino acids. Looked up from germline, CDR1 is MDHEN and CDR2 is SYDVKM. The CDR3 is CASSLDQGAFF. CDR3 in DNA: TGTGCCAGCAGTTTGGACCAGGGCGCTTTCTTT.

This sequence joins TRBV27 and TRBJ2-7, with 11 positions matching TRBD2. CDR3 size: 14 residues. Germline V gives CDR1 MNHEY, CDR2 SMNVEV (reference sequence). V lost 6 bases to trimming and J lost 2 bases; unmatched junction nucleotides: 3. Written as DNA, the CDR3 is TGTGCCAGCAGAACTAGCGGGAGCGCCTACGAGCAGTACTTC. It is translated as CASRTSGSAYEQYF.

This chain links TRBV5-1 with TRBJ1-1; D ambiguous. This CDR3 spans 13 amino acids. Germline V lookup: CDR1 SGHRS, CDR2 YFSETQ. V was shortened by 2 bases and J by 8 bases, with 13 bases between the two germline ends. In DNA form, the CDR3 reads TGCGCCAGCAGCTTTCAGGTCGAAGACGAAGCTTTCTTT. Translation: CASSFQVEDEAFF.

This clone was detected only a few times. This chain joins TRBV10-3 and TRBJ2-2; 8 bases fit TRBD1. The CDR3 contains 18 residues. V was clipped by 10 bases and J by 2 bases; unmatched bases: 18. The V gene's germline CDR1 is ENHRY and CDR2 SYGVKD. CDR3 in amino acids: CATSQPRGDRGNTGELFF. The CDR3 DNA follows: TGTGCCACCAGCCAACCCCGTGGAGACAGGGGCAACACCGGGGAGCTGTTTTTT.

The chain employs TRBV5-6 and TRBJ2-6, with D possibly being TRBD1 (5 bases). Germline V gene sequence: CDR1 SGHDT, CDR2 YYEEEE. V was clipped by 5 bases and J by 4 bases, with 13 bases between them. There are 15 residues in the CDR3. CDR3 bases: TGTGCCAGCAGGAGCAGGGTTTTGGGGGCCAACGTCCTGACTTTC. Translated: CASRSRVLGANVLTF. Drawing the rest from reference TRBV5-6 and TRBJ2-6, the complete variable domain is DAGVTQSPTHLIKTRGQQVTLRCSPKSGHDTVSWYQQALGQGPQFIFQYYEEEERQRGNFPDRFSGHQFPNYSSELNVNALLLGDSALYLCASRSRVLGANVLTFGAGSRLTVL.

The table lists this clone with a few counts. The chain employs TRBV5-1 and TRBJ2-7; 7 nucleotides line up with TRBD2. V lost 4 bases, J lost 7 bases, and 14 bases stayed unmatched. The CDR3 runs 15 residues. In germline, CDR1 is SGHRS, CDR2 YFSETQ. The DNA for the CDR3 is TGCGCCAGCAGCCCCCGGGGAGCGGGGACGGGGGAGCAGTACTTC. Translation gives CASSPRGAGTGEQYF.

V usage is TRBV21-1 and J usage is TRBJ2-7; TRBD2, the table's D call, was not compared with the DNA. TRBV21-1 is described as a pseudogene. The CDR3 consists of 10 residues. CDR3 sequence reads: CASRVYSFYF. The CDR3 nucleotides read TGTGCCAGCAGGGTATATAGTTTTTACTTC.

The V call is TRBV7-9, the J call TRBJ1-3; no firm D call. Trimming left V 2 bases short and J 0 bases short, with 5 bases between. The CDR3 is made up of 14 amino acids. CDR1 and CDR2 (germline): SEHNR, FQNEAQ (reference sequence). CDR3 coding DNA: TGTGCCAGCAGCTTACGGGGCTCTGGAAACACCATATATTTT. This codes for CASSLRGSGNTIYF.

This clone was observed a handful of times. The chain couples TRBV10-3 to TRBJ2-1, with a possible D match to TRBD2 (6 bases). Trimming cost V 4 bases and J 8 bases, with 21 bases left between them. The CDR3 loop spans 16 amino acids. Germline-derived CDR1 and CDR2 are ENHRY and SYGVKD. The CDR3 spells CAISVMATSGWHEQFF. DNA for the CDR3: TGTGCCATCAGTGTAATGGCGACTAGTGGGTGGCATGAGCAGTTCTTC.

The DNA for the CDR3 is TGCGCCAGCAGTGGACAGCGGGCAGATACGCAGTATTTT. This gives the protein CASSGQRADTQYF. The gene calls are TRBV10-1 and TRBJ2-3, with a possible D match to TRBD2 (6 bases). The length of the CDR3 is 13 residues. V lost 4 bases and J lost 4, with 9 bases in between. Germline CDR1 and CDR2: WNHNN and SYGVQD (reference sequence).

The chain is built from TRBV10-2 and TRBJ2-4, with a possible D match to TRBD1 (5 bases). CDR3 length: 11 amino acids. The germline gives CDR1 WSHSY, CDR2 SAAADI. Trimming removed 7 bases from V and 6 bases from J, with 7 bases in between. CDR3 in DNA: TGCGCCAGCACCCAGGGAAACATTCAGTACTTC. This encodes CASTQGNIQYF.

The chain carries TRBV30 and TRBJ1-1; D might be TRBD1 (6 bases). CDR3 length: 13 residues. Germline lookup yields CDR1 GTSNPN and CDR2 SVGIG (reference sequence). V lost 2 bases to trimming and J lost 5 bases, with 12 bases between them. The CDR3 nucleotides are TGTGCCTGGAGTAGGGGGAGTGGGACTGAAGCTTTCTTT. Translation: CAWSRGSGTEAFF.

V gene TRBV18 combines with J gene TRBJ1-4; TRBD1 is a possible D gene (6 bases). CDR1 is KGHSH and CDR2 is LQKENI in the germline V gene. This CDR3 contains 16 residues. The germline V and J ends were trimmed by 4 bases and 0 bases, with 12 bases remaining between them. CDR3 residues: CASSLRQVATNEKLFF. In DNA form, the CDR3 reads TGTGCCAGCTCACTAAGACAGGTTGCAACTAATGAAAAACTGTTTTTT.

V gene TRBV5-6 combines with J gene TRBJ2-7, with 7 positions matching TRBD2. The V segment lost 3 bases and the J segment 2 bases; nucleotides outside the gene matches: 17. The CDR3 length is 18 residues. Germline loops: CDR1 SGHDT, CDR2 YYEEEE. The CDR3 sequence: CASSWGGGGVTTAYEQYF. DNA of the CDR3: TGTGCCAGCAGCTGGGGGGGAGGTGGGGTAACAACCGCCTACGAGCAGTACTTC.

CDR3: CASSVGLAVSDTQYF. DNA of the CDR3: TGTGCCAGCAGTGTAGGCCTAGCGGTCTCAGATACGCAGTATTTT. The chain uses TRBV2 and TRBJ2-3; 7 bases fit TRBD2. CDR1 is SNHLY and CDR2 is FYNNEI in the germline V gene. CDR3 length equals 15 residues. Losses at the gene ends were 4 bases for V and 4 bases for J; bases not matched to a gene: 8.

This clone has just one count. The same CDR3 arises from other DNA sequences in this sample as well. This rearrangement joins TRBV5-1 to TRBJ1-1; D is possibly TRBD1 (6 bases). Germline lookup yields CDR1 SGHRS and CDR2 YFSETQ. Trimming removed 4 bases from V and 2 bases from J, with 9 bases in between. This CDR3 comprises 13 residues. The CDR3 loop reads CASSEGVNTEAFF. CDR3 sequence (DNA): TGCGCCAGCAGCGAGGGGGTAAACACTGAAGCTTTCTTT.

This chain joins TRBV9 and TRBJ2-7; 8 bases fit TRBD1. J lost 7 bases, V lost 0 bases, and 6 bases had no gene match. The germline CDR1 and CDR2 sequences are SGDLS and YYNGEE. The CDR3 has 14 amino acids. The CDR3 DNA reads TGTGCCAGCAGCGTAGGGACAGGGCGAGGGGAGCAGTACTTC. Its translation is CASSVGTGRGEQYF.

The rearrangement uses TRBV7-3 and TRBJ2-7; D might be TRBD2 (5 bases). This CDR3 has 17 residues. Trimming cost V 4 bases and J 5 bases, with 24 bases left between them. Germline assignment: CDR1 SGHTA and CDR2 FQGTGA. The CDR3 bases are TGTGCCAGCAGCTCATATGCCGGGGTCCAACTTCTCGACGAGCAGTACTTC. Translation gives CASSSYAGVQLLDEQYF.

The V gene is TRBV2, the J gene TRBJ1-1, with D perhaps TRBD1 (6 bases). Germline CDR1 SNHLY, CDR2 FYNNEI. This CDR3 is built from 15 residues. Trimming left V 6 bases short and J 1 base short, with 15 bases between. CDR3 in DNA: TGTGCCAGCAGGGTAGGTCAGGGGTGGAACACTGAAGCTTTCTTT. Encoded protein: CASRVGQGWNTEAFF. The whole variable domain, filled in from reference TRBV2 and TRBJ1-1, reads EPEVTQTPSHQVTQMGQEVILRCVPISNHLYFYWYRQILGQKVEFLVSFYNNEISEKSEIFDDQFSVERPDGSNFTLKIRSTKLEDSAMYFCASRVGQGWNTEAFFGQGTRLTVV.

This chain uses TRBV5-4 with TRBJ1-1; D may be TRBD1 (5 bases). Trimming took 1 base from V and 4 from J, leaving 17 bases between them. The CDR3 is 16 residues long. Germline V gives CDR1 SGHNT, CDR2 YYREEE (reference sequence). CDR3 sequence (DNA): TGTGCCAGCAGCTTGAAGGCGGGGGGGAAGGGCACTGAAGCTTTCTTT. Protein: CASSLKAGGKGTEAFF. Variable domain in full (rest from reference TRBV5-4 and TRBJ1-1): ETGVTQSPTHLIKTRGQQVTLRCSSQSGHNTVSWYQQALGQGPQFIFQYYREEENGRGNFPPRFSGLQFPNYSSELNVNALELDDSALYLCASSLKAGGKGTEAFFGQGTRLTVV.

This clone was seen just once. The rearrangement joins TRBV11-2 to TRBJ1-1; D is uncertain. This CDR3 contains 14 residues. The ends were cut back, 5 bases at V and 1 base at J, with 11 bases in the middle. Germline assignment: CDR1 SGHAT and CDR2 FQNNGV. The CDR3 DNA reads as TGTGCCAGCAGCCGAAGCGACTGGAACACTGAAGCTTTCTTT. It translates to CASSRSDWNTEAFF.

V gene TRBV5-4 combines with J gene TRBJ2-5, with TRBD2 as a possible D gene (6 bases). The germline CDR1 and CDR2 sequences are SGHNT and YYREEE (reference sequence). The CDR3 is made up of 14 amino acids. V was shortened by 4 bases and J by 4 bases, with 14 bases between the two germline ends. The CDR3 DNA reads TGTGCCAGCAGCGCTATAGGGAGGCGAGAGACCCAGTACTTC. This codes for CASSAIGRRETQYF.